This T cell receptor (beta chain) was identified in a study of T cells and copy number aberrations in small-cell lung cancer. Whole-study findings and limits: Versus adjacent lung, tumor T-cell richness and clonality were lower; density nonsignificantly.

Trimming at V came to 7 bases and at J to 4 bases, leaving 8 bases not matched to a gene. CDR3 length equals 16 residues. Germline-derived CDR1 and CDR2 are SGDLS and YYNGEE. Donors had limited-stage small-cell lung cancer, resected between the late 2000s and the early 2020s. All donors were smokers or heavy second-hand smokers. Clones were sequenced by immunoSEQ multiplex PCR, and TCRdb holds only the in-frame ones, with some missing. This table holds roughly 1,600 clones, around 81% found once. Comments on this clone: The antigen remains unidentified.

The sequenced sample was normal tissue next to the tumor. The chain is built from TRBV9 and TRBJ2-3, with 14 bases lining up with TRBD2. The TCR sequence derives from a man in his 60s with small cell lung cancer. CDR3 loop: CASGGTSGSGSDTQYF. CDR3 bases: TGTGCCAGCGGGGGGACTAGCGGGAGTGGGTCAGATACGCAGTATTTT. The entire variable domain, with the rest obtained from reference TRBV9 and TRBJ2-3, is as follows: DSGVTQTPKHLITATGQRVTLRCSPRSGDLSVYWYQQSLDQGLQFLIQYYNGEERAKGNILERFSAQQFPDLHSELNLSSLELGDSALYFCASGGTSGSGSDTQYFGPGTRLTVL.